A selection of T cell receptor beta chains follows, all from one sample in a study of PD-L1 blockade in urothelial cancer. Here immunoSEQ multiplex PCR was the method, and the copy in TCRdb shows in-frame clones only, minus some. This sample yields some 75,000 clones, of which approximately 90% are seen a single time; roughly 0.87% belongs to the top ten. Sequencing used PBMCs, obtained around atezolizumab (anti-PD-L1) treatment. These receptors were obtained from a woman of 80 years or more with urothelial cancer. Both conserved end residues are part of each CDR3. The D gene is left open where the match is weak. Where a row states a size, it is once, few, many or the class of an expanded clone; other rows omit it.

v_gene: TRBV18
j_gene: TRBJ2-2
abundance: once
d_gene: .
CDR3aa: CASSPGQQGGELFF
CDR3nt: TGTGCCAGCTCACCGGGGCAGCAAGGCGGGGAGCTGTTTTTT

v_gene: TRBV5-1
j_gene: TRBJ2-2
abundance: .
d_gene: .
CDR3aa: CASSLDIPNSNTGELFF
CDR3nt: TGCGCCAGCAGCTTGGATATCCCCAACTCAAACACCGGGGAGCTGTTTTTT

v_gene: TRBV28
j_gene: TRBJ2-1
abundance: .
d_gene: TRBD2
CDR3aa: CASSYLGTSGYNEQFF
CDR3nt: TGTGCCAGCAGTTATCTAGGGACTAGCGGTTACAATGAGCAGTTCTTC

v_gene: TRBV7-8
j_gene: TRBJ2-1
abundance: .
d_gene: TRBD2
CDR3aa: CASSLVTSGSHEQFF
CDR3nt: TGTGCCAGCAGCTTAGTTACTAGCGGGAGTCATGAGCAGTTCTTC

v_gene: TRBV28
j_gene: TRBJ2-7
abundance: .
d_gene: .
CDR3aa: CASSSRGGMLYEQYF
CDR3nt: TGTGCCAGCAGTTCCCGGGGAGGAATGCTCTACGAGCAGTACTTC

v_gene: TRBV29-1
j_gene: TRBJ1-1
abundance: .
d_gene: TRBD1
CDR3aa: CSVGGQLMNTEAFF
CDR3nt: TGCAGCGTTGGGGGACAGCTGATGAACACTGAAGCTTTCTTT

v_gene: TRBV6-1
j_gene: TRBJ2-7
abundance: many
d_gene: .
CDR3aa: CALGGQTYEQYF
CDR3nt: TGTGCCCTGGGAGGCCAGACCTACGAGCAGTACTTC

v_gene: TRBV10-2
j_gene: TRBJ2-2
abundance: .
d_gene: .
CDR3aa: CASSEWVRGTGELFF
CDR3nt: TGCGCCAGCAGTGAATGGGTGCGAGGCACCGGGGAGCTGTTTTTT

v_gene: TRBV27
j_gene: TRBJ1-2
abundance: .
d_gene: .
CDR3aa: CASARGARIDGYTF
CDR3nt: TGTGCCAGCGCCCGGGGAGCCCGAATCGATGGCTACACCTTC

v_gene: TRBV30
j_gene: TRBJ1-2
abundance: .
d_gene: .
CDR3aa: CAWSVQGGYTF
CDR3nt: TGTGCCTGGAGTGTACAGGGAGGCTACACCTTC

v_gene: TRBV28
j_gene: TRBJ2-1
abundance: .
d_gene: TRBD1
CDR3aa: CASSPTGTGGSEQFF
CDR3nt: TGTGCCAGCAGTCCCACCGGGACAGGGGGCTCTGAGCAGTTCTTC

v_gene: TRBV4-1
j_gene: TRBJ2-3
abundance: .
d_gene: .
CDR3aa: CASSHLRYREDTQYF
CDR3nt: TGCGCCAGCAGCCACCTCCGGTATCGGGAAGATACGCAGTATTTT

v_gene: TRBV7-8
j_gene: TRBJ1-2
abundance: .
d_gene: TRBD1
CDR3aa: CASSLGGQGANYGYTF
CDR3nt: TGTGCCAGCAGCTTAGGGGGACAGGGGGCGAACTATGGCTACACCTTC

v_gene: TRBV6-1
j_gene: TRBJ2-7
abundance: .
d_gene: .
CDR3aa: CASSVPGSTYEQYF
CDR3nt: TGTGCCAGCAGTGTCCCGGGGAGCACCTACGAGCAGTACTTC

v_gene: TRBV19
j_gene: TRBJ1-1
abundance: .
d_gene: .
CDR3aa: CASSGNTEAFF
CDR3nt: TGTGCCAGTAGCGGGAACACTGAAGCTTTCTTT

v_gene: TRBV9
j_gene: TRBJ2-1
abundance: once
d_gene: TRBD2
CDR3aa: CASSPGLAVNEQFF
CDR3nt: TGTGCCTCCTCCCCGGGACTAGCGGTCAATGAGCAGTTCTTC

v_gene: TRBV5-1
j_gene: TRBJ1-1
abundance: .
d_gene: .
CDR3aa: CASSLAENTEAFF
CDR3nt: TGCGCCAGCAGCTTGGCAGAAAACACTGAAGCTTTCTTT

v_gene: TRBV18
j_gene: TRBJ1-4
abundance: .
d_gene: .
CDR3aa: CASSPPGAGEKLFF
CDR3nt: TGTGCCAGCTCACCACCGGGGGCTGGTGAAAAACTGTTTTTT

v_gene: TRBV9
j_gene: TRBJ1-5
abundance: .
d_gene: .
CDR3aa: CASSPNGNSNQPQHF
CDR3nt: TGTGCCAGCAGCCCCAACGGTAATAGCAATCAGCCCCAGCATTTT

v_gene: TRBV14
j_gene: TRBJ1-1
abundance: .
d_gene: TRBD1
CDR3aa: CASSRIQGAGEAFF
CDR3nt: TGTGCCAGCAGCCGTATACAGGGGGCGGGTGAAGCTTTCTTT

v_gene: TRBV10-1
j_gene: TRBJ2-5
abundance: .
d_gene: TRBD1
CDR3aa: CASSLGQQETQYF
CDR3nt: TGCGCCAGCAGTTTGGGACAGCAAGAGACCCAGTACTTC

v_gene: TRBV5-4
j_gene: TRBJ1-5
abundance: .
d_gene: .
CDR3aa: CASSLGRGNQPQHF
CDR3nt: TGTGCCAGCAGCTTGGGCAGGGGCAATCAGCCCCAGCATTTT